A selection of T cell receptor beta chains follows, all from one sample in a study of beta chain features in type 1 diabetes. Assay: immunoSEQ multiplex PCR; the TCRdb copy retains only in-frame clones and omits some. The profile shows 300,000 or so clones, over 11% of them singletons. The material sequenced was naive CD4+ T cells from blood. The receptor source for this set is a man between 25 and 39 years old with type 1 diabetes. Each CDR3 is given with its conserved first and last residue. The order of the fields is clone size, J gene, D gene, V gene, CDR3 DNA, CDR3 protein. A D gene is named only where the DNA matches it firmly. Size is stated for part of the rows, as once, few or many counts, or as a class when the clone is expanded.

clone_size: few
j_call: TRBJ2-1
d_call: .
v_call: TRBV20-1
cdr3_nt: TGCAGTGCTAGTGTACTAGTCGGGCAGTTCTTC
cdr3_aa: CSASVLVGQFF

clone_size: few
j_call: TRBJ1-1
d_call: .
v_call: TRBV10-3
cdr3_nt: TGTGCCGCTACAGGAGGGGTCATGAACACTGAAGCTTTCTTT
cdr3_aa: CAATGGVMNTEAFF

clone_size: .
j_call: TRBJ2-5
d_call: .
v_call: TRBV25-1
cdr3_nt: TGTGCCAGCAGTGGCCCCGGCGGAGCGAAGACCCAGTACTTC
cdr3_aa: CASSGPGGAKTQYF

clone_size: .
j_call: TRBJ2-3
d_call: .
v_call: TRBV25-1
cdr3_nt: TGTGCCAGCAGTGCAATCGGGGGACAGAGCACAGATACGCAGTATTTT
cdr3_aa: CASSAIGGQSTDTQYF

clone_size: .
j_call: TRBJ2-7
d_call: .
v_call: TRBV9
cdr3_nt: TGTGCCAGCAGCGTAGCTTCTCGGGACTCCTACGAGCAGTACTTC
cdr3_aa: CASSVASRDSYEQYF

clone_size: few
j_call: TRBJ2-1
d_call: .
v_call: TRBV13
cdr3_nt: TGTGCCAGCAGCTCCAACCACGGCAATGAGCAGTTCTTC
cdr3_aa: CASSSNHGNEQFF

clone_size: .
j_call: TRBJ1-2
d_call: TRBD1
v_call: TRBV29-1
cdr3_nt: TGCAGCGTCAACCAAGGACAGGGATGGAATGGCTACACCTTC
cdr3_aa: CSVNQGQGWNGYTF

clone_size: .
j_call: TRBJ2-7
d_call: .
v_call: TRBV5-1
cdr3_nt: TGCGCCAGCAGCTTGGACAGGGAAGGTTACGAGCAGTACTTC
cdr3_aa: CASSLDREGYEQYF

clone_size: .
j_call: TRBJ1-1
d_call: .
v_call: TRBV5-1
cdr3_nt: TGCGCCAGCAGCTTGGCCGCAGAATTACTAACTGAAGCTTTCTTT
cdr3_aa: CASSLAAELLTEAFF

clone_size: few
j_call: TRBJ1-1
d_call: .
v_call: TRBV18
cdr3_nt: TGTGCCAGCTCACATAGCTATCAGCCAAACACTGAAGCTTTCTTT
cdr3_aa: CASSHSYQPNTEAFF

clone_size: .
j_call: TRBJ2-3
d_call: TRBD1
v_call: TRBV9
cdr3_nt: TGTGCCAGCAGCGAGATCGGACAGGACACGCAGTATTTT
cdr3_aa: CASSEIGQDTQYF

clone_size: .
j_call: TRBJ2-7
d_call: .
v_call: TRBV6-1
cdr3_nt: TGTGCCACCACTGACCCTCTCACGTCCTACGAGCAGTACTTC
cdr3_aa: CATTDPLTSYEQYF

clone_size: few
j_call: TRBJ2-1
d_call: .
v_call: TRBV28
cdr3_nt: TGTGCCACCTCGTCTCCGGCGGCGGGGTTTAACAATGAGCAGTTCTTC
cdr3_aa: CATSSPAAGFNNEQFF